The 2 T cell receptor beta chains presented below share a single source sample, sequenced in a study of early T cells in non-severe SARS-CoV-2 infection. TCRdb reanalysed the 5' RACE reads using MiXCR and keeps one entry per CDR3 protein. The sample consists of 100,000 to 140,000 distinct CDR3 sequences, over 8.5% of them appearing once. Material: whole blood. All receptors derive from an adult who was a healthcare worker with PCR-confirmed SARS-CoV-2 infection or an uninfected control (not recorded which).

The CDR3 DNA reads TGTGCCAGCAGTCCAAGCGCCCCCGGTCCCGAGCAGTACTTC. This gives the protein CASSPSAPGPEQYF. The chain combines TRBV28 with TRBJ2-7, with D hard to call. In germline, CDR1 is MDHEN, CDR2 SYDVKM. Trimming took off 5 bases at V and 6 bases at J, with 17 bases between the two ends. The CDR3 runs to 14 residues.

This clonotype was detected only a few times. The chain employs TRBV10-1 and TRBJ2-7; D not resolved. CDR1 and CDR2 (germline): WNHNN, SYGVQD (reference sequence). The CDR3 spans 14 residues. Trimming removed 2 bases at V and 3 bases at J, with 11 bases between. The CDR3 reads CASSERSGFYEQYF. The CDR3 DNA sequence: TGCGCCAGCAGTGAGAGATCCGGGTTCTACGAGCAGTACTTC.